The 27 T cell receptor beta chains given below trace back to one sample, sequenced in a study of blood T cell repertoires in COVID-19. Profiling relied on immunoSEQ multiplex PCR, and the TCRdb table lists in-frame clones only, not all of them. The table shows approximately 60,000 clones, with about 85% occurring only once. Sequenced sample: peripheral blood. These receptors were obtained from an elderly woman with COVID-19, enrolled during active disease.

This chain joins TRBV5-1 and TRBJ1-3; D possibly corresponds to TRBD1 (5 bases). V gave up 2 bases and J gave up 4 bases, with 10 bases separating them. In germline, CDR1 is SGHRS, CDR2 YFSETQ. The CDR3 is 14 residues long. The CDR3 bases are TGCGCCAGCAGCTTTTCAGGGATGGGAAACACCATATATTTT. Its protein product is CASSFSGMGNTIYF.

The chain uses TRBV6-6 and TRBJ1-2; TRBD1 matches at 7 bases. This CDR3 has 15 residues. CDR1 MNHNY and CDR2 SVGAGI come from the germline V gene (reference sequence). Trimming took 6 bases from V and 4 from J; bases not matched to a gene: 11. The CDR3 region has the DNA TGTGCCAGCAGCTACCTGGACAGGCCCTCCTATGGCTACACCTTC. This encodes CASSYLDRPSYGYTF.

The rearrangement links TRBV19 to TRBJ1-5, with 9 bases lining up with TRBD1. Germline trimming cut 6 bases from V and 2 bases from J; bases unmatched to any gene: 5. The CDR3 covers 15 residues. CDR1 LNHDA and CDR2 SQIVND come from the germline V gene (reference sequence). DNA of the CDR3: TGTGCCAGTAGCCTAAGACAGGGGGGCAATCAGCCCCAGCATTTT. It specifies CASSLRQGGNQPQHF.

V gene TRBV5-4 combines with J gene TRBJ2-3; 12 bases agree with TRBD2. Germline V gene sequence: CDR1 SGHNT, CDR2 YYREEE (reference sequence). The CDR3 sequence is 17 residues long. V dropped 1 base and J dropped 4; count of bases not matched to a gene: 7. The DNA for the CDR3 is TGTGCCAGCAGCTTGAAACTAGCGGGGGGCAGAGCAGATACGCAGTATTTT. It specifies CASSLKLAGGRADTQYF.

This chain uses TRBV11-2 with TRBJ1-4; TRBD1 might be the D (6 bases). CDR1 and CDR2 from the germline V gene are SGHAT and FQNNGV. This CDR3 has 15 amino acids. V was shortened by 1 base and J by 7 bases, with 13 bases between the two germline ends. The CDR3: CASSLGNTGIEKLFF. In nucleotides, the CDR3 is TGTGCCAGCAGCTTAGGGAACACAGGGATTGAAAAACTGTTTTTT.

The gene calls are TRBV5-6 and TRBJ1-2; D remains ambiguous. Looked up from germline, CDR1 is SGHDT and CDR2 is YYEEEE. CDR3 length equals 16 residues. Trimming removed 7 bases from V and 6 bases from J, with 25 bases in between. The CDR3 reads CASARRAGATINGYTF. CDR3 nucleotides: TGTGCCAGCGCAAGGAGGGCAGGCGCTACTATAAATGGCTACACCTTC.

This clone was seen a handful of times. The rearrangement links TRBV19 to TRBJ1-6, with a tentative D call TRBD1 (6 bases). CDR1 and CDR2 from the germline V gene are LNHDA and SQIVND (reference sequence). Trimming took 5 bases from V and 7 from J, leaving 15 bases between them. The CDR3 runs to 15 residues. The CDR3 is CASSQTGLRNSPLHF. Here the CDR3 DNA reads TGTGCCAGTAGTCAAACAGGGTTGAGGAATTCACCCCTCCACTTT.

The chain recombines TRBV19 with TRBJ1-2; maybe TRBD1 (6 bases). This CDR3 region has 15 residues. Germline V lookup: CDR1 LNHDA, CDR2 SQIVND (reference sequence). Deletions cut 0 bases from V and 2 bases from J, with 10 bases between. CDR3 nucleotides: TGTGCCAGTAGTATAGACCTGGACAGCAACTATGGCTACACCTTC. It translates to CASSIDLDSNYGYTF.

The chain recombines TRBV18 with TRBJ1-1; no firm D call. The CDR3 extends over 15 amino acids. The V gene's germline CDR1 is KGHSH and CDR2 LQKENI. Trimming removed 5 bases from V and 2 bases from J, with 15 bases in between. The CDR3 DNA is TGTGCCAGCTCATCCGGGTCTGGCGGAAACACTGAAGCTTTCTTT. Protein product: CASSSGSGGNTEAFF.

The chain is built from TRBV19 and TRBJ1-2, with 7 bases lining up with TRBD1. Germline trimming cut 11 bases from V and 0 bases from J; bases unmatched to any gene: 6. Germline V gene sequence: CDR1 LNHDA, CDR2 SQIVND (reference sequence). The CDR3 spans 13 residues. The CDR3 sequence is CACKGQTNYGYTF. The CDR3 nucleotides read TGTGCCTGCAAGGGACAGACTAACTATGGCTACACCTTC.

This chain links TRBV27 with TRBJ2-1; possible D gene TRBD2, 5 bases. Germline CDR1 and CDR2: MNHEY and SMNVEV (reference sequence). The germline V and J ends were trimmed by 3 bases and 3 bases, with 12 bases remaining between them. This CDR3 spans 15 amino acids. The CDR3 protein is CASSFRRVIYNEQFF. DNA of the CDR3: TGTGCCAGCAGTTTCCGGCGGGTTATCTACAATGAGCAGTTCTTC.

This chain joins TRBV29-1 and TRBJ1-5; 8 bases match TRBD1. The CDR3 length is 13 residues. The germline V gene encodes CDR1 SQVTM and CDR2 ANQGSEA. V dropped 5 bases and J dropped 7; count of bases not matched to a gene: 7. The DNA for the CDR3 is TGCAGCGTTTCCCAGGGGGCAGAACAGCCCCAGCATTTT. Protein: CSVSQGAEQPQHF.

The chain carries TRBV3-1 (or the pseudogene TRBV3-2) and TRBJ1-2, with 11 positions matching TRBD1. The CDR3 totals 13 residues. Germline CDR1 reads LGHDT; CDR2 reads YNNKEL (reference sequence). Trimming at V came to 4 bases and at J to 7 bases, leaving 2 bases not matched to a gene. Here the CDR3 DNA reads TGTGCCAGCAGCCCGGGACAGGGGGTTGGCTACACCTTC. This sequence encodes CASSPGQGVGYTF.

This rearrangement joins TRBV18 to TRBJ1-6; 12 positions agree with TRBD1. Losses at the gene ends were 6 bases for V and 13 bases for J; bases not matched to a gene: 16. The CDR3 sequence is 17 residues long. Per the germline V gene, CDR1 is KGHSH and CDR2 is LQKENI. DNA of the CDR3: TGTGCCAGCTCCCGACAGGGCACCGGGACAGGGGGCCGGCCCCTCCACTTT. Its translation: CASSRQGTGTGGRPLHF.

The chain combines TRBV9 with TRBJ1-2, with D tentatively TRBD1 (5 bases). Germline CDR1 and CDR2: SGDLS and YYNGEE. This CDR3 is 16 amino acids long. Trimming removed 0 bases from V and 0 bases from J, with 12 bases in between. The CDR3 loop reads CASSVDVGPANYGYTF. In nucleotides, the CDR3 is TGTGCCAGCAGCGTAGATGTGGGGCCTGCTAACTATGGCTACACCTTC.

The chain employs TRBV21-1 and TRBJ1-4; the table's D call, TRBD1, was not checked against the DNA. TRBV21-1 is recorded as a pseudogene. This CDR3 contains 14 residues. CDR3 in amino acids: CASVKTQGNEKLFF. CDR3 nucleotides: TGTGCCAGCGTCAAAACACAGGGGAACGAAAAACTGTTTTTT.

The rearrangement uses TRBV30 and TRBJ1-2, with D possibly matching TRBD1 (6 bases). CDR1 is GTSNPN, CDR2 SVGIG, per germline (reference sequence). Trimming removed 3 bases from V and 7 bases from J, with 21 bases in between. The CDR3 contains 15 residues. CDR3 sequence reads: CAWSPRGGRGGGYTF. CDR3 coding DNA: TGTGCCTGGAGCCCCCGCGGGGGGCGCGGTGGTGGCTACACCTTC.

J is TRBJ2-3 and V is TRBV9, with TRBD1 matching 8 bases. Germline lookup yields CDR1 SGDLS and CDR2 YYNGEE. V shed 2 bases, J shed 2 bases, and the junction held 10 bases outside the gene matches. The CDR3 contains 17 residues. The CDR3 loop is CASSVGRGLSHTDTQYF. CDR3 bases: TGTGCCAGCAGCGTCGGCAGGGGGCTATCCCACACAGATACGCAGTATTTT.

The chain recombines TRBV12-3 or TRBV12-4 with TRBJ1-2, with TRBD1 matching 8 bases. The length of the CDR3 is 13 residues. Unmatched junction bases numbered 5, after V lost 3 bases and J lost 8 bases. CDR3 nucleotides: TGTGCCAGCAGTTTGGACAGGGCATTCGGCTACACCTTC. Its protein product is CASSLDRAFGYTF.

V usage is TRBV27 and J usage is TRBJ2-4; maybe TRBD2 (5 bases). The germline CDR1 and CDR2 sequences are MNHEY and SMNVEV (reference sequence). Trimming cost V 0 bases and J 7 bases, with 7 bases left between them. The CDR3 sequence is 13 residues long. The CDR3: CASSLSRENIQYF. In nucleotides, the CDR3 is TGTGCCAGCAGTTTATCAAGGGAGAACATTCAGTACTTC.

This clone was counted once. The chain is built from TRBV3-1 (or the pseudogene TRBV3-2) and TRBJ2-2; D perhaps matches TRBD1 (5 bases). Germline V lookup: CDR1 LGHDT, CDR2 YNNKEL (reference sequence). The CDR3 is made up of 14 amino acids. V shed 6 bases and J shed 3 bases, with 11 bases lying between them. As DNA, the CDR3 is TGTGCCAGCAGAAGGGGATGGGACACCGGGGAGCTGTTTTTT. Amino acid sequence: CASRRGWDTGELFF.

The chain uses TRBV3-1 (or the pseudogene TRBV3-2) and TRBJ2-7; 13 bases line up with TRBD2. The CDR3 sequence is 18 residues long. Germline V gives CDR1 LGHDT, CDR2 YNNKEL (reference sequence). The ends lost 2 bases at V and 1 base at J; junction bases unmatched: 8. CDR3 amino acids: CASSQHGLAGASSYEQYF. The DNA for the CDR3 is TGTGCCAGCAGCCAACATGGACTAGCGGGGGCCTCATCCTACGAGCAGTACTTC.

The J gene is TRBJ1-5, the V gene TRBV6-5; 7 bases match TRBD1. With V trimmed by 7 bases and J by 6 bases, 6 bases remained unmatched. CDR3 length: 13 residues. CDR1 and CDR2 (germline): MNHEY, SVGAGI. The CDR3 region is CASTPDRAQPQHF. DNA for the CDR3: TGTGCCAGCACCCCAGACAGGGCTCAGCCCCAGCATTTT.

This clone turned up a few times. CDR3 loop: CASSMDRNTGELFF. As DNA, the CDR3 is TGTGCCAGCAGTATGGACAGAAACACCGGGGAGCTGTTTTTT. V is TRBV2 and J is TRBJ2-2; the D gene is possibly TRBD1 (6 bases). The germline V gene encodes CDR1 SNHLY and CDR2 FYNNEI. Trimming removed 5 bases from V and 2 bases from J, with 9 bases in between. The CDR3 is 14 residues long. The variable domain in full, completed from reference TRBV2 and TRBJ2-2, reads EPEVTQTPSHQVTQMGQEVILRCVPISNHLYFYWYRQILGQKVEFLVSFYNNEISEKSEIFDDQFSVERPDGSNFTLKIRSTKLEDSAMYFCASSMDRNTGELFFGEGSRLTVL.

The chain joins TRBV7-2 to TRBJ1-1; the match to TRBD1 covers 7 bases. The ends lost 6 bases at V and 5 bases at J; junction bases unmatched: 9. Germline CDR1 SGHTA, CDR2 FQGNSA. The CDR3 covers 14 residues. The CDR3 sequence is CASSLRQGTTEAFF. The CDR3 DNA reads TGTGCCAGCAGTCTTCGACAGGGAACGACTGAAGCTTTCTTT.

The chain joins TRBV3-1 (or the pseudogene TRBV3-2) to TRBJ1-5, with 9 bases matching TRBD1. Germline V gene sequence: CDR1 LGHDT, CDR2 YNNKEL (reference sequence). The CDR3 covers 17 residues. With 2 bases clipped from V and 2 bases from J, the junction kept 7 bases outside the gene matches. In DNA form, the CDR3 reads TGTGCCAGCAGCCAATACGGGACAGGGATGGGCAATCAGCCCCAGCATTTT. Translated: CASSQYGTGMGNQPQHF.

The rearrangement uses TRBV6-5 and TRBJ1-1; perhaps TRBD1 as D (6 bases). In germline, CDR1 is MNHEY, CDR2 SVGAGI. Trimming took 11 bases from V and 1 from J, leaving 20 bases between them. The CDR3 spans 15 residues. The CDR3 region is CAAKGGRLGNTEAFF. As DNA, the CDR3 is TGTGCCGCTAAAGGGGGTCGGCTGGGGAACACTGAAGCTTTCTTT.